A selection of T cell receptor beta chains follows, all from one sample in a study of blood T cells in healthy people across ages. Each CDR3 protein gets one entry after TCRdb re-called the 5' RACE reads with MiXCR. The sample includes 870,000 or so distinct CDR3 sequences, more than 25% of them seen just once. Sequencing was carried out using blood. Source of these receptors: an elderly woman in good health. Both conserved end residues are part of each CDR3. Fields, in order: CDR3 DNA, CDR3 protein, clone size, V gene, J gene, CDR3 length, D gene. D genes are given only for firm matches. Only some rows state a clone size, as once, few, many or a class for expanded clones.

DNA: TGTGCCAGCAGCTTAATGTTTAGCGGATCGCAAGAGACCCAGTACTTC; CDR3: CASSLMFSGSQETQYF; size: many; V: TRBV7-2; J: TRBJ2-5; length: 16; D: .
DNA: TGTGCCACCAGCAGGGGCGGATTGAACACTGAAGCTTTCTTT; CDR3: CATSRGGLNTEAFF; size: few; V: TRBV15; J: TRBJ1-1; length: 14; D: .
DNA: TGTGCCACCAGTGATACGGGACAGGGGTCCTTCTATGGCTACACCTTC; CDR3: CATSDTGQGSFYGYTF; size: .; V: TRBV24-1; J: TRBJ1-2; length: 16; D: TRBD1
DNA: TGCAGTGCTAAGGCGGGGGGTCAGTCAGAGACCCAGTACTTC; CDR3: CSAKAGGQSETQYF; size: many; V: TRBV20-1; J: TRBJ2-5; length: 14; D: TRBD2
DNA: TGCGCCAGCAGTGAGTCGGTCTCAGGGGTCAAAAACATTCAGTACTTC; CDR3: CASSESVSGVKNIQYF; size: .; V: TRBV10-1; J: TRBJ2-4; length: 16; D: .
DNA: TGCAGTGCGAAGACAGGGGGCTCCGATGGCTACACCTTC; CDR3: CSAKTGGSDGYTF; size: many; V: TRBV20-1; J: TRBJ1-2; length: 13; D: TRBD1
DNA: TGCGCCAGCAGCTTAAGGCCCTCTGGGGCCAACGTCTGGACTTTC; CDR3: CASSLRPSGANVWTF; size: .; V: TRBV5-1; J: TRBJ2-6; length: 15; D: .
DNA: TGCAGTGCTAGAGGGGAAAGGGTCGGTACGCAGTATTTT; CDR3: CSARGERVGTQYF; size: .; V: TRBV20-1; J: TRBJ2-3; length: 13; D: .
DNA: TGTGCCAGCAGTTACTCGGGGTCAGATACGCAGTATTTT; CDR3: CASSYSGSDTQYF; size: many; V: TRBV6-5; J: TRBJ2-3; length: 13; D: .
DNA: TGTGCCATCGCAGCGGGGGGGCTAACAGATACGCAGTATTTT; CDR3: CAIAAGGLTDTQYF; size: .; V: TRBV6-1; J: TRBJ2-3; length: 14; D: TRBD2
DNA: TGTGCCAGCAGCTTGGTTCGGGGAGGGTATGAGCAGTACTTC; CDR3: CASSLVRGGYEQYF; size: .; V: TRBV5-6; J: TRBJ2-7; length: 14; D: TRBD2
DNA: TGTGCCAGCAGACTAAGCGGGCGGGGAGGAACCAAAAACATTCAGTACTTC; CDR3: CASRLSGRGGTKNIQYF; size: many; V: TRBV7-2; J: TRBJ2-4; length: 17; D: .
DNA: TGTGCCAGCAGCTCGGATGGCGGGTTGGGGACCCAGTACTTC; CDR3: CASSSDGGLGTQYF; size: .; V: TRBV7-2; J: TRBJ2-5; length: 14; D: .
DNA: TGTGCCAGCAGCTTAAGGACAGGCAGGGAAACAGAGACCCAGTACTTC; CDR3: CASSLRTGRETETQYF; size: .; V: TRBV7-2; J: TRBJ2-5; length: 16; D: TRBD1
DNA: TGTGCCAGTAGGGAGACAGGCAGAAAGAACACTGAAGCTTTCTTT; CDR3: CASRETGRKNTEAFF; size: few; V: TRBV19; J: TRBJ1-1; length: 15; D: .
DNA: TGTGCCAGCAGTAAAGGAGTATCAGGCCCCGATGGCTACACCTTC; CDR3: CASSKGVSGPDGYTF; size: .; V: TRBV12-3/TRBV12-4; J: TRBJ1-2; length: 15; D: .
DNA: TGCAGTGCTAGCCTCCGGGAGGGCAGGGGGGTTCAGCCCCAGCATTTT; CDR3: CSASLREGRGVQPQHF; size: many; V: TRBV20-1; J: TRBJ1-5; length: 16; D: TRBD1
DNA: TGTGCTAGTGGTTTGTACCCGGTAAGGGAGGACCATTCGTTCTATGGCTACACCTTC; CDR3: CASGLYPVREDHSFYGYTF; size: many; V: TRBV12-5; J: TRBJ1-2; length: 19; D: .
DNA: TGTGCCAGCAGCCGCAGGGGAAGAAACCCCCAGCATTTT; CDR3: CASSRRGRNPQHF; size: .; V: TRBV3-1; J: TRBJ1-5; length: 13; D: .
DNA: TGCAGCGGAGGGGGGGATTTCTATGGCTACACCTTC; CDR3: CSGGGDFYGYTF; size: many; V: TRBV29-1; J: TRBJ1-2; length: 12; D: .
DNA: TGTGCCAGCAGGAACACAGGGGGAGCAGATACGCAGTATTTT; CDR3: CASRNTGGADTQYF; size: many; V: TRBV6-2/TRBV6-3; J: TRBJ2-3; length: 14; D: TRBD1
DNA: TGTGCCAGCAGCTCGCAGGGGCTCGATAATTCACCCCTCCACTTT; CDR3: CASSSQGLDNSPLHF; size: many; V: TRBV7-2; J: TRBJ1-6; length: 15; D: .
DNA: TGTGCCAGCAGCTTCTCCGGGACAGGGGACAACGAGCAGTACTTC; CDR3: CASSFSGTGDNEQYF; size: once; V: TRBV7-2; J: TRBJ2-7; length: 15; D: TRBD1
DNA: TGCAGTGCTAGAGATTACAGGGTGGGATCTAACTATGGCTACACCTTC; CDR3: CSARDYRVGSNYGYTF; size: few; V: TRBV20-1; J: TRBJ1-2; length: 16; D: .
DNA: TGCAGTGCTAGAGATCTGGACAGTACTAACTATGGCTGCACCTTC; CDR3: CSARDLDSTNYGCTF; size: .; V: TRBV20-1; J: TRBJ1-2; length: 15; D: .
DNA: TGTGCCAGCAGCCAAGGCCATCTGACAGGACAACAGCCCCAGCATTTT; CDR3: CASSQGHLTGQQPQHF; size: few; V: TRBV14; J: TRBJ1-5; length: 16; D: .
DNA: TGTGCCAGCAGCAACTTCAGGACAGGAGCCTACGAGCAGTACTTC; CDR3: CASSNFRTGAYEQYF; size: .; V: TRBV14; J: TRBJ2-7; length: 15; D: TRBD1
DNA: TGCAGTGCTAGGAGAATAGCGGGGACCACAGATACGCAGTATTTT; CDR3: CSARRIAGTTDTQYF; size: many; V: TRBV20-1; J: TRBJ2-3; length: 15; D: TRBD2
DNA: TGCAGCGTTGGGGGGACAACCAAGAACACTGAAGCTTTCTTT; CDR3: CSVGGTTKNTEAFF; size: many; V: TRBV29-1; J: TRBJ1-1; length: 14; D: .
DNA: TGCAGTGCTAGAGATAGAGACACCGGGGCCCTATATAATTCACCCCTCCACTTT; CDR3: CSARDRDTGALYNSPLHF; size: many; V: TRBV20-1; J: TRBJ1-6; length: 18; D: .
DNA: TGTGCCAGCAGTTTAGACTCAAATGCGGAGTATTTT; CDR3: CASSLDSNAEYF; size: .; V: TRBV12-3/TRBV12-4; J: TRBJ2-3; length: 12; D: .
DNA: TGTGCCAGCAGTTACCCAGAAGGGACAGGGGGTAAGTTCAAGCCTGAAGCTTTCTTT; CDR3: CASSYPEGTGGKFKPEAFF; size: few; V: TRBV6-2/TRBV6-3; J: TRBJ1-1; length: 19; D: TRBD1
DNA: TGTGCCAGCAGCGCGTCGAGAGGCTACGAGCAGTACTTC; CDR3: CASSASRGYEQYF; size: .; V: TRBV7-2; J: TRBJ2-7; length: 13; D: .
DNA: TGCGCCAGCAGCCGACAGGGGCCGATAGCTAACTATGGCTACACCTTC; CDR3: CASSRQGPIANYGYTF; size: few; V: TRBV5-1; J: TRBJ1-2; length: 16; D: TRBD1
DNA: TGCAGTGCTAGGGACAGCCCCCGCTACGAGCAGTACTTC; CDR3: CSARDSPRYEQYF; size: many; V: TRBV20-1; J: TRBJ2-7; length: 13; D: .
DNA: TGTGCCAGCCGTTGGAGGGGGCCTAACTATGGCTACACCTTC; CDR3: CASRWRGPNYGYTF; size: .; V: TRBV5-6; J: TRBJ1-2; length: 14; D: TRBD1
DNA: TGTGCCAGCTCACCAGATAGGCCCCTGTCAGATACGCAGTATTTT; CDR3: CASSPDRPLSDTQYF; size: .; V: TRBV18; J: TRBJ2-3; length: 15; D: .
DNA: TGTGCCAGCAGCTTGACAGGGGATAATTCACCCCTCCACTTT; CDR3: CASSLTGDNSPLHF; size: many; V: TRBV11-2; J: TRBJ1-6; length: 14; D: TRBD1
DNA: TGTGCCAGCAGCCCTCGGACTAGCGGGTTAGAGTACAATGAGCAGTTCTTC; CDR3: CASSPRTSGLEYNEQFF; size: many; V: TRBV11-2; J: TRBJ2-1; length: 17; D: TRBD2
DNA: TGTGCCAGCAGTTACGGGACTAGCGGCACAGATACGCAGTATTTT; CDR3: CASSYGTSGTDTQYF; size: many; V: TRBV6-2/TRBV6-3; J: TRBJ2-3; length: 15; D: TRBD2
DNA: TGTGCCAGCAGTTCCGGATATAGAAACGCTGAAGCTTTCTTT; CDR3: CASSSGYRNAEAFF; size: many; V: TRBV27; J: TRBJ1-1; length: 14; D: .
DNA: TGTGCCAGCAGCTTAGGAGGGGGCCATGGCTACACCTTC; CDR3: CASSLGGGHGYTF; size: .; V: TRBV7-9; J: TRBJ1-2; length: 13; D: TRBD1
DNA: TGTGCCAGCAGCCAAGAGTGGCAGGGGGCAGGTGGCTACACCTTC; CDR3: CASSQEWQGAGGYTF; size: many; V: TRBV3-1; J: TRBJ1-2; length: 15; D: TRBD1
DNA: TGTGCCAGCAGTTTACCGGATACCAACAATCAGCCCCAGCATTTT; CDR3: CASSLPDTNNQPQHF; size: .; V: TRBV12-3/TRBV12-4; J: TRBJ1-5; length: 15; D: .
DNA: TGTGCCAGCAGTTCGGGGGACAGGGGGCGGGAGACCCAGTACTTC; CDR3: CASSSGDRGRETQYF; size: many; V: TRBV28; J: TRBJ2-5; length: 15; D: TRBD1
DNA: TGCGCCAGCAGCCATCTAGCGGGGGGGCTCAGAGACAATGAGCAGTACTTC; CDR3: CASSHLAGGLRDNEQYF; size: .; V: TRBV4-3; J: TRBJ2-5; length: 17; D: TRBD2
DNA: TGTGCCAGCAGCCCGCGGACCTTAAGAGTTACGCAGTATTTT; CDR3: CASSPRTLRVTQYF; size: many; V: TRBV14; J: TRBJ2-3; length: 14; D: .
DNA: TGTGCCAGCAGCGTAGATGGCAGGGCGAACACTGAAGCTTTCTTT; CDR3: CASSVDGRANTEAFF; size: many; V: TRBV9; J: TRBJ1-1; length: 15; D: .
DNA: TGTGCCAGCAGCCCCGACGGATTGGATACGCAGTATTTT; CDR3: CASSPDGLDTQYF; size: many; V: TRBV5-4; J: TRBJ2-3; length: 13; D: .
DNA: TGTGCCAGCAGTTTAGCGCGGTCCGCCTGGGGCACAGATACGCAGTATTTT; CDR3: CASSLARSAWGTDTQYF; size: .; V: TRBV27; J: TRBJ2-3; length: 17; D: .
DNA: TGTGCCAGCAGCTCGCGACAGGGGGGGAGCTCTGGGGCCGACGTCCTGACTTTC; CDR3: CASSSRQGGSSGADVLTF; size: once; V: TRBV5-4; J: TRBJ2-6; length: 18; D: TRBD1
DNA: TGTGCCATCAGGGAGACAGCGACCCCGGCGGGGGCCAACGTCCTGACTTTC; CDR3: CAIRETATPAGANVLTF; size: many; V: TRBV10-3; J: TRBJ2-6; length: 17; D: .
DNA: TGTGCCAGCAGTGAGACTAGCGGGGACCCGCAGTACTTC; CDR3: CASSETSGDPQYF; size: many; V: TRBV2; J: TRBJ2-5; length: 13; D: TRBD2
DNA: TGTGCCAGCAGTCTCCAGGGGGCATCCTCTAGCACAGATACGCAGTATTTT; CDR3: CASSLQGASSSTDTQYF; size: many; V: TRBV6-1; J: TRBJ2-3; length: 17; D: TRBD1
DNA: TGTGCCAGCAGTTACTCCTCGGGGAGGGACATCGGTCGCAATCAGCCCCAGCATTTT; CDR3: CASSYSSGRDIGRNQPQHF; size: many; V: TRBV6-2/TRBV6-3; J: TRBJ1-5; length: 19; D: .
DNA: TGTGCCAGCAGATCTAGCGGGGGGAGCGCAGATACGCAGTATTTT; CDR3: CASRSSGGSADTQYF; size: many; V: TRBV7-2; J: TRBJ2-3; length: 15; D: TRBD2
DNA: TGTGCCAGCAGCTTGTGGGGGGGTGACCTAGCCAAAAACATTCAGTACTTC; CDR3: CASSLWGGDLAKNIQYF; size: few; V: TRBV7-8; J: TRBJ2-4; length: 17; D: TRBD2
DNA: TGTGCCACCAGTGATGGGCGCAATCAGCCCCAGCATTTT; CDR3: CATSDGRNQPQHF; size: many; V: TRBV24-1; J: TRBJ1-5; length: 13; D: .
DNA: TGTGCCAGCAGAAGAAGGACAGGGGATCCCATGAACACTGAAGCTTTCTTT; CDR3: CASRRRTGDPMNTEAFF; size: many; V: TRBV6-1; J: TRBJ1-1; length: 17; D: TRBD1
DNA: TGTGCCAGCAGCTTAGCGCGGCTACTCAATGGGACCGGGGAGCTGTTTTTT; CDR3: CASSLARLLNGTGELFF; size: few; V: TRBV7-9; J: TRBJ2-2; length: 17; D: .